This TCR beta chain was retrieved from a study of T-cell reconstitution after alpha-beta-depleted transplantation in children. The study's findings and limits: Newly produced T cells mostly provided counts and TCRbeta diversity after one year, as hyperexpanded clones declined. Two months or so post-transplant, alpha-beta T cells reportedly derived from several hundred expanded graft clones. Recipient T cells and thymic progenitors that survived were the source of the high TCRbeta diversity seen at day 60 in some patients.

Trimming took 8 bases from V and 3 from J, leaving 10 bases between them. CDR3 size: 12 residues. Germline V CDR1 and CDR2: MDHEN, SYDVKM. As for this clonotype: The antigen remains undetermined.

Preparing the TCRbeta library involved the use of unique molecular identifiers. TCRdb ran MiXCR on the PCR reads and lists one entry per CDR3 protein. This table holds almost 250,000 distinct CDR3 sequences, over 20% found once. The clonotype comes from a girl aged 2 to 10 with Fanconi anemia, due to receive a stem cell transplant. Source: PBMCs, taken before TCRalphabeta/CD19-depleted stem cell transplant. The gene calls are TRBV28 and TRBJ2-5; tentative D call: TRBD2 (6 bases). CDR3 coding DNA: TGTGCCAGCCATGGCGGGGAAGAGACCCAGTACTTC. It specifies CASHGGEETQYF.